This TCR beta chain was retrieved from a study of T-cell memory formation after mild COVID-19. Overall study findings and caveats: Later expanders leaned CD4+, whereas clones that contracted between day 15 and 85 were balanced CD4/CD8.

Germline V gives CDR1 SGDLS, CDR2 YYNGEE. V shed 2 bases, J shed 8 bases, and the junction held 4 bases outside the gene matches. The CDR3 runs to 14 residues. Concerning this clonotype itself: Its antigen is not known.

One entry per CDR3 protein, called by TCRdb with MiXCR from the 5' RACE reads. The sample has hundreds of thousands of distinct CDR3 sequences, about a fifth seen once. The rearrangement uses TRBV9 and TRBJ2-1, with 10 bases aligning to TRBD2. The sequencing input was PBMCs or a T cell subset sorted from them (not recorded which). This TCR came from an adult woman who had mild COVID-19 (a few samples of this study predate the infection). Cell type and time point are not known. CDR3 in DNA: TGTGCCAGCAGCGTCGCTAGCGGGAGAGATGAGCAGTTCTTC. It translates to CASSVASGRDEQFF.